In its sample, the clone carrying this TCR beta chain was seen many times. With 7 bases clipped from V and 0 bases from J, the junction kept 3 bases outside the gene matches. The CDR3 consists of 13 residues. Germline CDR1 reads SQVTM; CDR2 reads ANQGSEA. TCRdb independently ran MiXCR on the 5' RACE reads; one entry per CDR3 protein. Among some 560,000 distinct CDR3 sequences listed, around 9.6% were seen once. This entry belongs to a study of identical twins. These data also formed part of another study, on yellow fever vaccine responses in identical twins.

The V and J genes are TRBV29-1 and TRBJ2-7; 10 nucleotides match TRBD1. Specimen: PBMCs. The receptor was derived from a young woman in good health. Written as DNA, the CDR3 is TGCAGCGGGACAGGGGGAGACTCCTACGAGCAGTACTTC. It encodes CSGTGGDSYEQYF.